Sequencing of this TCR beta chain was carried out in a study of CD8 T cells in ankylosing spondylitis. The study's findings and limits: Seemingly distinctive of ankylosing spondylitis blood was a TCR beta motif formed by eight highly homologous variants.

To note about this clonotype: Its target is not known.

In TCRdb, the 5' RACE reads were re-called with MiXCR into one record per CDR3 protein. The profile shows fewer than 450,000 distinct CDR3 sequences, roughly 17% of them singletons. J was trimmed by 1 base and V by 8 bases; bases with no gene match: 6. The CDR3 sequence is 14 residues long. Per germline, CDR1 SGHTA and CDR2 FQGNSA. The genes are TRBV7-2 and TRBJ2-3, with 7 bases fitting TRBD2. Sample: blood, either unsorted or a sorted T cell fraction (not recorded which). The clonotype originates from a male donor with ankylosing spondylitis. Written as DNA, the CDR3 is TGTGCCAGCGGGGGGGGGGTCCGCACAGATACGCAGTATTTT. Protein product: CASGGGVRTDTQYF. The variable domain in full, with the rest retrieved from reference TRBV7-2 and TRBJ2-3, is GAGVSQSPSNKVTEKGKDVELRCDPISGHTALYWYRQSLGQGLEFLIYFQGNSAPDKSGLPSDRFSAERTGGSVSTLTIQRTQQEDSAVYLCASGGGVRTDTQYFGPGTRLTVL.